This T cell receptor (beta chain) was obtained from a study of patients and donors after allogeneic stem cell transplantation. TCRdb re-called the RT-PCR reads through MiXCR, storing one row per CDR3 protein. The repertoire holds 920,000 or so distinct CDR3 sequences, under 20% seen once, with around 6% in the top ten. Trimming took 6 bases from V and 5 from J; bases not matched to a gene: 4. The length of the CDR3 is 13 residues. This clonotype was seen a handful of times. The sample was blood, either unsorted or a sorted T cell fraction (not recorded which). The receptor's source is a human donor who was either an allogeneic HSCT recipient or a stem cell or donor lymphocyte infusion donor (not recorded which). It is not recorded whose cells these are; they may come from a transplant donor. V usage is TRBV12-3 or TRBV12-4 and J usage is TRBJ2-5; 9 bases match TRBD2. In nucleotides, the CDR3 is TGTGCCAGCAGACGAGGACTAGCGGAGACCCAGTACTTC. The encoded protein is CASRRGLAETQYF.